This T cell receptor (beta chain) was found in a study of CD8 T cells in Susac syndrome. TEMRA cells were FACS-enriched, unlike CD8+ and CD4+ T cells, which were negatively isolated. CDR1 and CDR2 (germline): MNHEY, SVGEGT. This CDR3 contains 18 residues. The junction had 15 bases not matched to a gene; V was cut back by 7 bases and J by 7 bases. Reverse transcription of roughly 0.5 to 1 ug RNA used random hexamers. Across 54 Vbeta and 13 Jbeta, immunoSEQ multiplex PCR amplified TCR beta CDR3. Each CDR3 protein gets one entry after TCRdb re-called the immunoSEQ multiplex PCR reads with MiXCR. Here the sample spans roughly 180,000 distinct CDR3 sequences, roughly 92% being singletons.

The TCR originated in a human donor with multiple sclerosis. What was sequenced was CD4+ T cells from PBMCs. The V gene is TRBV6-2 or TRBV6-3, the J gene TRBJ2-1, with 14 bases identical to TRBD2. CDR3 DNA sequence: TGTGCCAGCACCCCGGCCCGGACTAGCGGGAGGCCGGAGAATGAGCAGTTCTTC. Encoded protein: CASTPARTSGRPENEQFF.